This is a list of T cell receptor beta chains from one sample in a study of blood T cell repertoires in COVID-19. Sequencing used immunoSEQ multiplex PCR; TCRdb keeps in-frame clones, though not all of them. The top ten clones hold 1.9% of a sample with under 300,000 clones, about 89% of them seen once. Sequenced input: PBMCs or T cells enriched from blood (not recorded which). The receptors were gathered from a woman aged 18-30 years who had recovered from COVID-19. Both conserved end residues are part of each CDR3. Each record gives: CDR3 length, D gene, J gene, V gene, clone size, CDR3 protein, CDR3 DNA. D genes are given only for firm matches. Size values are once, few and many counts, or a class for expanded clones, and some rows have none.

len: 16; d_gene: .; j_gene: TRBJ2-1; v_gene: TRBV27; abundance: .; CDR3aa: CASSLSGHLTYNEQFF; CDR3nt: TGTGCCAGCAGTTTATCAGGACATTTGACCTACAATGAGCAGTTCTTC
len: 15; d_gene: TRBD2; j_gene: TRBJ2-7; v_gene: TRBV6-2/TRBV6-3; abundance: .; CDR3aa: CASSYGASGAYEQYF; CDR3nt: TGTGCCAGCAGTTACGGGGCTAGCGGGGCCTACGAGCAGTACTTC
len: 14; d_gene: .; j_gene: TRBJ1-5; v_gene: TRBV3-1/TRBV3-2; abundance: .; CDR3aa: CASSQGLSNQPQHF; CDR3nt: TGTGCCAGCAGCCAAGGTCTTAGCAATCAGCCCCAGCATTTT
len: 17; d_gene: TRBD2; j_gene: TRBJ2-1; v_gene: TRBV5-1; abundance: .; CDR3aa: CASSSGGGRSLNNEQFF; CDR3nt: TGCGCCAGCAGCTCGGGAGGTGGCAGGTCTCTTAACAATGAGCAGTTCTTC
len: 15; d_gene: .; j_gene: TRBJ2-4; v_gene: TRBV4-1; abundance: .; CDR3aa: CASSQEPGTKNIQYF; CDR3nt: TGCGCCAGCAGCCAAGAACCCGGGACCAAAAACATTCAGTACTTC
len: 17; d_gene: TRBD1; j_gene: TRBJ1-2; v_gene: TRBV4-3; abundance: .; CDR3aa: CASSHGQALLDRYGYTF; CDR3nt: TGCGCCAGCAGCCACGGACAGGCCCTCTTAGATAGATATGGCTACACCTTC
len: 14; d_gene: .; j_gene: TRBJ1-3; v_gene: TRBV28; abundance: .; CDR3aa: CASSSPGFGNTIYF; CDR3nt: TGTGCCAGCAGTTCCCCCGGGTTTGGAAACACCATATATTTT
len: 13; d_gene: .; j_gene: TRBJ2-5; v_gene: TRBV6-5; abundance: .; CDR3aa: CASIPGWQETQYF; CDR3nt: TGTGCCAGCATCCCAGGGTGGCAAGAGACCCAGTACTTC
len: 14; d_gene: .; j_gene: TRBJ1-2; v_gene: TRBV28; abundance: once; CDR3aa: CASSAGFSNYGYTF; CDR3nt: TGTGCCAGCAGCGCTGGTTTTAGTAACTATGGCTACACCTTC
len: 11; d_gene: TRBD1; j_gene: TRBJ1-1; v_gene: TRBV29-1; abundance: .; CDR3aa: CSGTGGGEAFF; CDR3nt: TGCAGCGGGACAGGGGGCGGTGAAGCTTTCTTT
len: 15; d_gene: TRBD2; j_gene: TRBJ2-2; v_gene: TRBV6-5; abundance: .; CDR3aa: CASNRGLLAGGELFF; CDR3nt: TGTGCCAGCAATAGGGGACTACTCGCGGGGGGGGAGCTGTTTTTT
len: 13; d_gene: .; j_gene: TRBJ1-4; v_gene: TRBV11-3; abundance: .; CDR3aa: CASSLFPDEKLFF; CDR3nt: TGTGCCAGCAGCTTATTCCCGGATGAAAAACTGTTTTTT
len: 14; d_gene: .; j_gene: TRBJ1-1; v_gene: TRBV25-1; abundance: .; CDR3aa: CASSRDTQNTEAFF; CDR3nt: TGTGCCAGCAGTCGAGACACCCAGAACACTGAAGCTTTCTTT
len: 16; d_gene: TRBD1; j_gene: TRBJ2-1; v_gene: TRBV19; abundance: .; CDR3aa: CASEPGTGLPYNEQFF; CDR3nt: TGTGCCAGCGAACCGGGGACAGGGTTGCCCTACAATGAGCAGTTCTTC
len: 18; d_gene: TRBD2; j_gene: TRBJ2-5; v_gene: TRBV6-2/TRBV6-3; abundance: .; CDR3aa: CASTPPGLAGGWGETQYF; CDR3nt: TGTGCCAGCACCCCTCCGGGACTAGCGGGGGGGTGGGGAGAGACCCAGTACTTC
len: 15; d_gene: TRBD1; j_gene: TRBJ1-2; v_gene: TRBV9; abundance: .; CDR3aa: CASSRTQGASGGYTF; CDR3nt: TGTGCCAGCAGCAGAACCCAGGGGGCTTCAGGGGGCTACACCTTC
len: 15; d_gene: TRBD2; j_gene: TRBJ2-1; v_gene: TRBV7-6; abundance: .; CDR3aa: CASSRGGARDNEQFF; CDR3nt: TGTGCCAGCAGCCGCGGGGGGGCCCGTGACAATGAGCAGTTCTTC
len: 13; d_gene: .; j_gene: TRBJ1-2; v_gene: TRBV29-1; abundance: .; CDR3aa: CSGGTAGRYGYTF; CDR3nt: TGCAGCGGAGGGACCGCCGGGAGGTATGGCTACACCTTC
len: 16; d_gene: TRBD1; j_gene: TRBJ1-6; v_gene: TRBV2; abundance: .; CDR3aa: CASSEQGQGIRSPLHF; CDR3nt: TGTGCCAGCAGTGAGCAGGGACAGGGGATTCGATCACCCCTCCACTTT
len: 17; d_gene: TRBD1; j_gene: TRBJ1-2; v_gene: TRBV27; abundance: .; CDR3aa: CASSPRGDRRQGYGYTF; CDR3nt: TGTGCCAGCAGTCCCCGGGGGGACAGGCGCCAGGGGTATGGCTACACCTTC
len: 12; d_gene: .; j_gene: TRBJ2-7; v_gene: TRBV11-2; abundance: .; CDR3aa: CASSYGGGEQYF; CDR3nt: TGTGCCAGCAGCTACGGGGGTGGGGAGCAGTACTTC
len: 15; d_gene: TRBD1; j_gene: TRBJ1-2; v_gene: TRBV14; abundance: once; CDR3aa: CASSHGQGGIYGYTF; CDR3nt: TGTGCCAGCAGCCATGGACAGGGCGGTATCTATGGCTACACCTTC
len: 12; d_gene: .; j_gene: TRBJ1-1; v_gene: TRBV18; abundance: .; CDR3aa: CASSLQGTEAFF; CDR3nt: TGTGCCAGCTCCCTCCAGGGGACTGAAGCTTTCTTT
len: 17; d_gene: TRBD2; j_gene: TRBJ2-4; v_gene: TRBV3-1/TRBV3-2; abundance: once; CDR3aa: CASSSLTSGEAKNIQYF; CDR3nt: TGTGCCAGCAGCTCCCTGACTAGCGGGGAGGCCAAAAACATTCAGTACTTC
len: 14; d_gene: .; j_gene: TRBJ1-2; v_gene: TRBV6-5; abundance: few; CDR3aa: CASSYVQAPYGYTF; CDR3nt: TGTGCCAGCAGTTACGTGCAGGCGCCCTATGGCTACACCTTC
len: 13; d_gene: .; j_gene: TRBJ1-1; v_gene: TRBV4-3; abundance: .; CDR3aa: CASSPAIRTEAFF; CDR3nt: TGCGCCAGCAGCCCGGCAATTCGGACAGAAGCTTTCTTT
len: 16; d_gene: .; j_gene: TRBJ2-3; v_gene: TRBV7-6; abundance: .; CDR3aa: CASSLGPAGFTDTQYF; CDR3nt: TGTGCCAGCAGCTTAGGCCCAGCAGGGTTCACAGATACGCAGTATTTT
len: 15; d_gene: .; j_gene: TRBJ1-2; v_gene: TRBV19; abundance: .; CDR3aa: CASSAAGWGNYGYTF; CDR3nt: TGTGCCAGTAGCGCCGCAGGGTGGGGTAACTATGGCTACACCTTC
len: 13; d_gene: .; j_gene: TRBJ1-1; v_gene: TRBV10-3; abundance: .; CDR3aa: CAIGTDGRPEAFF; CDR3nt: TGTGCCATTGGTACTGACGGGAGGCCTGAAGCTTTCTTT
len: 16; d_gene: TRBD1; j_gene: TRBJ2-1; v_gene: TRBV2; abundance: .; CDR3aa: CASSERGQGNYNEQFF; CDR3nt: TGTGCCAGCAGTGAAAGAGGACAGGGGAACTACAATGAGCAGTTCTTC
len: 18; d_gene: TRBD2; j_gene: TRBJ2-5; v_gene: TRBV14; abundance: once; CDR3aa: CASSQDSAAGGPQETQYF; CDR3nt: TGTGCCAGCAGCCAAGATTCCGCAGCGGGGGGCCCGCAAGAGACCCAGTACTTC
len: 16; d_gene: TRBD1; j_gene: TRBJ1-5; v_gene: TRBV20-1; abundance: .; CDR3aa: CSASGGQGSGNQPQHF; CDR3nt: TGCAGTGCTAGTGGAGGACAGGGGTCGGGCAATCAGCCCCAGCATTTT
len: 14; d_gene: TRBD2; j_gene: TRBJ2-1; v_gene: TRBV28; abundance: once; CDR3aa: CATLAGPYYNEQFF; CDR3nt: TGTGCCACCCTAGCGGGACCATACTACAATGAGCAGTTCTTC
len: 14; d_gene: .; j_gene: TRBJ2-7; v_gene: TRBV28; abundance: .; CDR3aa: CASRGDLRSYEQYF; CDR3nt: TGTGCCAGCAGGGGGGACTTACGCTCCTACGAGCAGTACTTC
len: 15; d_gene: TRBD1; j_gene: TRBJ2-7; v_gene: TRBV7-9; abundance: once; CDR3aa: CASQKPGQPKREQYF; CDR3nt: TGTGCCAGCCAAAAACCGGGACAGCCTAAGAGGGAGCAGTACTTC
len: 20; d_gene: TRBD2; j_gene: TRBJ2-3; v_gene: TRBV14; abundance: .; CDR3aa: CASSQRLPLAGGPSPDTQYF; CDR3nt: TGTGCCAGCAGCCAAAGACTACCTCTAGCGGGGGGCCCCAGCCCAGATACGCAGTATTTT
len: 12; d_gene: .; j_gene: TRBJ2-7; v_gene: TRBV6-5; abundance: .; CDR3aa: CASTTRAGEQYF; CDR3nt: TGTGCCAGCACGACCCGCGCGGGGGAGCAGTACTTC
len: 16; d_gene: TRBD2; j_gene: TRBJ2-1; v_gene: TRBV7-8; abundance: .; CDR3aa: CASSLRSLAEDDEQFF; CDR3nt: TGTGCCAGCAGCTTAAGGAGTCTAGCGGAGGACGATGAGCAGTTCTTC
len: 16; d_gene: .; j_gene: TRBJ2-1; v_gene: TRBV19; abundance: .; CDR3aa: CASSIPGSFTRNEQFF; CDR3nt: TGTGCCAGTAGTATTCCCGGGAGCTTTACTAGGAATGAGCAGTTCTTC
len: 14; d_gene: TRBD1; j_gene: TRBJ1-5; v_gene: TRBV18; abundance: .; CDR3aa: CASSPGQDPQPQHF; CDR3nt: TGTGCCAGCTCTCCGGGACAGGACCCTCAGCCCCAGCATTTT
len: 14; d_gene: .; j_gene: TRBJ1-4; v_gene: TRBV9; abundance: once; CDR3aa: CASAQGSTNEKLFF; CDR3nt: TGTGCCAGCGCCCAAGGGAGCACTAATGAAAAACTGTTTTTT
len: 13; d_gene: .; j_gene: TRBJ1-5; v_gene: TRBV12-3/TRBV12-4; abundance: .; CDR3aa: CASSRGGPQPQHF; CDR3nt: TGTGCCAGCTCTAGGGGGGGGCCCCAGCCCCAGCATTTT
len: 16; d_gene: TRBD1; j_gene: TRBJ1-5; v_gene: TRBV11-3; abundance: .; CDR3aa: CASSRDRAYSNQPQHF; CDR3nt: TGTGCCAGCAGCCGGGACAGGGCTTATAGCAATCAGCCCCAGCATTTT
len: 15; d_gene: TRBD1; j_gene: TRBJ2-7; v_gene: TRBV27; abundance: .; CDR3aa: CASSLSGTGVSEQYF; CDR3nt: TGTGCCAGCAGTTTATCTGGGACAGGGGTGAGCGAGCAGTACTTC
len: 16; d_gene: TRBD1; j_gene: TRBJ2-1; v_gene: TRBV3-1/TRBV3-2; abundance: .; CDR3aa: CASSQVGTGSYNEQFF; CDR3nt: TGTGCCAGCAGCCAAGTTGGGACAGGGTCCTACAATGAGCAGTTCTTC
len: 17; d_gene: TRBD2; j_gene: TRBJ2-2; v_gene: TRBV3-1/TRBV3-2; abundance: .; CDR3aa: CASSPTSAGASAGELFF; CDR3nt: TGTGCCAGCAGCCCGACCTCGGCGGGAGCGTCCGCCGGGGAGCTGTTTTTT
len: 16; d_gene: TRBD2; j_gene: TRBJ2-3; v_gene: TRBV7-9; abundance: .; CDR3aa: CASSLREGTSTDTQYF; CDR3nt: TGTGCCAGCAGCTTACGGGAGGGGACTAGCACAGATACGCAGTATTTT
len: 15; d_gene: .; j_gene: TRBJ1-3; v_gene: TRBV3-1/TRBV3-2; abundance: .; CDR3aa: CASSQVRAARNTIYF; CDR3nt: TGTGCCAGCAGCCAAGTCAGGGCTGCCCGAAACACCATATATTTT
len: 15; d_gene: TRBD1; j_gene: TRBJ2-1; v_gene: TRBV7-9; abundance: once; CDR3aa: CASTDPGQGYNEQFF; CDR3nt: TGTGCCAGCACCGATCCGGGACAGGGGTACAATGAGCAGTTCTTC
len: 13; d_gene: .; j_gene: TRBJ2-7; v_gene: TRBV6-1; abundance: .; CDR3aa: CASSESGAYEQYF; CDR3nt: TGTGCCAGCAGTGAATCGGGGGCCTACGAGCAGTACTTC
len: 12; d_gene: .; j_gene: TRBJ1-5; v_gene: TRBV28; abundance: .; CDR3aa: CASSPGHQPQHF; CDR3nt: TGTGCCAGCAGTCCAGGTCATCAGCCCCAGCATTTT
len: 15; d_gene: .; j_gene: TRBJ2-5; v_gene: TRBV18; abundance: .; CDR3aa: CASSPPETGGETQYF; CDR3nt: TGTGCCAGCTCACCACCGGAGACGGGCGGGGAGACCCAGTACTTC
len: 16; d_gene: TRBD2; j_gene: TRBJ2-3; v_gene: TRBV7-9; abundance: .; CDR3aa: CASSPGTSGYTDTQYF; CDR3nt: TGTGCCAGCAGCCCAGGGACTAGCGGATACACAGATACGCAGTATTTT
len: 14; d_gene: .; j_gene: TRBJ1-5; v_gene: TRBV6-1; abundance: once; CDR3aa: CASSEAGGGEPQHF; CDR3nt: TGTGCCAGCAGTGAAGCAGGGGGAGGGGAGCCCCAGCATTTT
len: 14; d_gene: .; j_gene: TRBJ2-3; v_gene: TRBV7-2; abundance: .; CDR3aa: CASSPVTSTDTQYF; CDR3nt: TGTGCCAGCAGCCCGGTAACCAGCACAGATACGCAGTATTTT